One and the same sample provided the 5 T cell receptor beta chains below, sequenced in a study of CD8+ T cells in alopecia areata. Regarding treatment: oral pan-JAK inhibitor, 5-10 mg twice daily. RNA extraction was followed by reverse transcription into cDNA, which acted as the sequencing template. The protocol was immunoSEQ multiplex PCR, while the TCRdb copy is restricted to in-frame clones and leaves out a portion. This table has 160,000 or so clones, approximately 59% appearing once. Sequencing was performed on CD4+ T cells sorted from blood, taken at approximately week 56, from a patient treated with tofacitinib. The receptors come from a human donor with alopecia areata.

This clone turned up a few times. This chain connects TRBV7-8 to TRBJ2-7; no reliable D call. Germline V lookup: CDR1 SGHVS, CDR2 FQNEAQ. The CDR3 is made up of 16 amino acids. The V end was cut by 2 bases, the J end by 3 bases, with 17 bases between. CDR3: CASSLPSNFGYYEQYF. Here the CDR3 DNA reads TGTGCCAGCAGCTTACCGAGTAATTTCGGCTACTACGAGCAGTACTTC.

The chain links TRBV7-8 to TRBJ2-3; D is possibly TRBD1 (5 bases). Germline-derived CDR1 and CDR2 are SGHVS and FQNEAQ. The CDR3 totals 16 residues. Between the trimmed V and J ends, which lost 1 base and 2 bases, there was a span of 13 bases. For the CDR3, the DNA is TGTGCCAGCAGCTTAGGCGACAGTCGAATCACAGATACGCAGTATTTT. Translating it yields CASSLGDSRITDTQYF.

In DNA, the CDR3 is TGTGCCAGCAGCTTAGGGGGTATGAATAATTCACCCCTCCACTTT. It codes for CASSLGGMNNSPLHF. The chain links TRBV11-3 to TRBJ1-6; D is ambiguous. The germline CDR1 and CDR2 sequences are SGHNT and YENEEA. V lost 1 base and J 5 bases, leaving 9 bases between the germline ends. This CDR3 contains 15 residues.

This clone was recorded a few times. The CDR3 nucleotides are TGTGCCAGCAGTGCCATCGGGTCTCAGCCCCAGCATTTT. This codes for CASSAIGSQPQHF. This sequence joins TRBV25-1 and TRBJ1-5; D is undetermined. Germline V lookup: CDR1 MGHDK, CDR2 SYGVNS. Trimming took off 4 bases at V and 6 bases at J, with 10 bases between the two ends. The CDR3 has 13 residues.

The genes are TRBV30 and TRBJ2-5; D possibly corresponds to TRBD1 (6 bases). Trimming removed 4 bases from V and 2 bases from J, with 14 bases in between. Germline CDR1 GTSNPN, CDR2 SVGIG (reference sequence). The CDR3 extends over 14 amino acids. The CDR3 nucleotides are TGTGCCTGGAATGGACAGACCCTACAAGAGACCCAGTACTTC. Translated, it gives CAWNGQTLQETQYF.